This T cell receptor beta chain was identified in a study of T cell clonality in common variable immunodeficiency. Findings of the study overall: Reportedly, TCR beta sequences from common variable immunodeficiency showed fewer deletions and N-nucleotide insertions. CVID patient heterogeneity limited repertoire-clinical complication correlations. Compared with healthy controls, CVID subjects showed increased TCRbeta clonality, mostly in about a third.

Points on this clone: Its matching antigen is unknown. With the read ending 3 residues before the CDR3 end, the germline J gene is used to fill in that end.

Of CVID subjects, under 17 were female and fewer than 30 male, mean age 40. Most patients and controls had Caucasian heritage. Sequencing was performed with immunoSEQ multiplex PCR; in TCRdb, only in-frame clones are kept and a portion is missing. The sample lists tens of thousands of clones, none appearing once, the ten largest making up 29%. V dropped 6 bases and J dropped 1; count of bases not matched to a gene: 0. The CDR3 runs 15 residues. Germline-derived CDR1 and CDR2 are SGHTA and FQGNSA. The sequence came from a human donor with common variable immunodeficiency. The J gene is TRBJ2-3, the V gene TRBV7-2; the match to TRBD2 covers 14 bases. Input material: peripheral blood mononuclear cells. The covered CDR3 bases are TGTGCCAGCAGGGGACTAGCGGGGGGCACAGATACG. As protein: CASRGLAGGTDT. The complete CDR3 sequence is CASRGLAGGTDTQYF. The whole variable domain, remainder taken from reference TRBV7-2 and TRBJ2-3, is GAGVSQSPSNKVTEKGKDVELRCDPISGHTALYWYRQSLGQGLEFLIYFQGNSAPDKSGLPSDRFSAERTGGSVSTLTIQRTQQEDSAVYLCASRGLAGGTDTQYFGPGTRLTVL.